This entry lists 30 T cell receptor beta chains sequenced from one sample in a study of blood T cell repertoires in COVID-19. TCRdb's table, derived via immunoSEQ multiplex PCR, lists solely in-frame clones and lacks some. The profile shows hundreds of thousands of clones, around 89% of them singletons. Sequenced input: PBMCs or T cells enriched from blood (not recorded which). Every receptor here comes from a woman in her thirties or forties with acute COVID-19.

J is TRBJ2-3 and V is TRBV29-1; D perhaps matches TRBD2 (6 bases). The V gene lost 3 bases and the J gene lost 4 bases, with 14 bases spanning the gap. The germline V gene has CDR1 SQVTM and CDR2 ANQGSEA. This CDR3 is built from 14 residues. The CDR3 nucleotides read TGCAGCGTTGAGGGCGGGATGGGGGCAGATACGCAGTATTTT. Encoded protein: CSVEGGMGADTQYF.

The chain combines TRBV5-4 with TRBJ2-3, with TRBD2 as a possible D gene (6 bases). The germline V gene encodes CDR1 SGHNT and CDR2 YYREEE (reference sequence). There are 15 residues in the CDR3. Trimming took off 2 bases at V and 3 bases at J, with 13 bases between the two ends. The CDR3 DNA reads TGTGCCAGCAGCTTTAACGGGAGAGGTACAGATACGCAGTATTTT. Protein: CASSFNGRGTDTQYF. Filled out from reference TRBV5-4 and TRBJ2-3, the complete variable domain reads ETGVTQSPTHLIKTRGQQVTLRCSSQSGHNTVSWYQQALGQGPQFIFQYYREEENGRGNFPPRFSGLQFPNYSSELNVNALELDDSALYLCASSFNGRGTDTQYFGPGTRLTVL.

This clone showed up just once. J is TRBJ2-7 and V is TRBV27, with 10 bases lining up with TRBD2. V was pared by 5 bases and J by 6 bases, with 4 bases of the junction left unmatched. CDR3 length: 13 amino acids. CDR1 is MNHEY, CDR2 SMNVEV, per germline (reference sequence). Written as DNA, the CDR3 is TGTGCCAGCAGTCGGGGACTAGCGCGCGAGCAGTACTTC. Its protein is CASSRGLAREQYF.

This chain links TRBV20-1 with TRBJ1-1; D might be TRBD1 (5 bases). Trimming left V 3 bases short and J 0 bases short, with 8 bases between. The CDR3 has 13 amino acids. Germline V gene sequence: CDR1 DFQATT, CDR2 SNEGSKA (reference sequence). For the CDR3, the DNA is TGCAGTGCTAGTACAGGACTGAACACTGAAGCTTTCTTT. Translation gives CSASTGLNTEAFF.

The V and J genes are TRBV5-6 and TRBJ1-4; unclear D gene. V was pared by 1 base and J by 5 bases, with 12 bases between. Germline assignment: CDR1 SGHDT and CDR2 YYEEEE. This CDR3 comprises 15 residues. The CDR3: CASSLYSRENEKLFF. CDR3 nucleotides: TGTGCCAGCAGCTTGTACTCTCGGGAAAATGAAAAACTGTTTTTT.

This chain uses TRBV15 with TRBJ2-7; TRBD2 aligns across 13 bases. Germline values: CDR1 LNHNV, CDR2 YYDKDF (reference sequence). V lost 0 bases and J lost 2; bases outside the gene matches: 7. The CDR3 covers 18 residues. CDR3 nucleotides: TGTGCCACCAGCAGAGATAGGACTAGCGGGAGTGTCCCCTACGAGCAGTACTTC. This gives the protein CATSRDRTSGSVPYEQYF. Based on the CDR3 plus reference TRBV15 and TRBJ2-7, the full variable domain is DAMVIQNPRYQVTQFGKPVTLSCSQTLNHNVMYWYQQKSSQAPKLLFHYYDKDFNNEADTPDNFQSRRPNTSFCFLDIRSPGLGDTAMYLCATSRDRTSGSVPYEQYFGPGTRLTVT.

CDR3 in DNA: TGTGCCAGCAGTTGGGGACAGGCGAACACTGAAGCTTTCTTT. Its protein product is CASSWGQANTEAFF. This rearrangement joins TRBV27 to TRBJ1-1, with 8 positions matching TRBD1. The junction had 2 bases not matched to a gene; V was cut back by 4 bases and J by 1 base. CDR1 is MNHEY and CDR2 is SMNVEV in the germline V gene (reference sequence). The CDR3 has 14 residues.

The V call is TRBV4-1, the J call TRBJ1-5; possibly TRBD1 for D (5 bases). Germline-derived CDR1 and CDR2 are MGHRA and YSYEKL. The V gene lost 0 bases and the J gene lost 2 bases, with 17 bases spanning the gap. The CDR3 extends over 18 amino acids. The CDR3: CASSQDPRKGTGNQPQHF. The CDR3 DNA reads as TGCGCCAGCAGCCAAGATCCCAGGAAGGGGACTGGCAATCAGCCCCAGCATTTT.

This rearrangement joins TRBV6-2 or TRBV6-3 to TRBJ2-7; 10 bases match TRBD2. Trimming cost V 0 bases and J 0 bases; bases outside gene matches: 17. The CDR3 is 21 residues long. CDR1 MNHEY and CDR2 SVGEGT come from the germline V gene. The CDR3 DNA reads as TGTGCCAGCAGTTACTCGAAACTGCGAGCGACTAGCGGGCGCCCCTCCTACGAGCAGTACGTC. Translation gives CASSYSKLRATSGRPSYEQYV.

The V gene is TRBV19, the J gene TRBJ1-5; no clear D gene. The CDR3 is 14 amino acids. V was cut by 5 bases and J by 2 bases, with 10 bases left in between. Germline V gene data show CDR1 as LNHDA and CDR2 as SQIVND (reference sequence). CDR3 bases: TGTGCCAGTAGTTCGAGCGGGGGCAATCAGCCCCAGCATTTT. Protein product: CASSSSGGNQPQHF.

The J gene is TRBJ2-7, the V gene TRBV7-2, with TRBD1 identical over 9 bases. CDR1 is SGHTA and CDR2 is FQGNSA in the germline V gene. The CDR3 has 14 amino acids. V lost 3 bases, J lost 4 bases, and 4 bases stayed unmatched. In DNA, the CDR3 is TGTGCCAGCAGCTTTTTTGGGACAGGGTACGAGCAGTACGTC. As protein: CASSFFGTGYEQYV.

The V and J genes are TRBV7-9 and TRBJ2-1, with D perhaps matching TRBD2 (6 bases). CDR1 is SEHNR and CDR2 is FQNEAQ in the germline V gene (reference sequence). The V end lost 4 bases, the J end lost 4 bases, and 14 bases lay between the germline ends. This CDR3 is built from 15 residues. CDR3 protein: CASSSAGWTYNEQFF. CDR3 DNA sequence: TGTGCCAGCAGCTCGGCGGGGTGGACATACAATGAGCAGTTCTTC. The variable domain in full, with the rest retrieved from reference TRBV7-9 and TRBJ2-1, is DTGVSQNPRHKITKRGQNVTFRCDPISEHNRLYWYRQTLGQGPEFLTYFQNEAQLEKSRLLSDRFSAERPKGSFSTLEIQRTEQGDSAMYLCASSSAGWTYNEQFFGPGTRLTVL.

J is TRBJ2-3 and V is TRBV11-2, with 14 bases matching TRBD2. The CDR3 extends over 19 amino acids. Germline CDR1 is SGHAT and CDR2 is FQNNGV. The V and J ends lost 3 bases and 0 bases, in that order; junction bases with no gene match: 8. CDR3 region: CASSFGLAGGSASTDTQYF. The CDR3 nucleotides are TGTGCCAGCAGCTTCGGACTAGCGGGAGGATCTGCTAGCACAGATACGCAGTATTTT.

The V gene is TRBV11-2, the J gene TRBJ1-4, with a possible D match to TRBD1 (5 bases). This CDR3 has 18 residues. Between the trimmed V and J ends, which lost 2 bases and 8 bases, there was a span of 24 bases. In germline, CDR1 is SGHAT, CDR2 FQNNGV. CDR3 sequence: CASSLMPSGSGWGEKLFF. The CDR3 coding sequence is TGTGCCAGCAGCTTAATGCCGTCCGGGAGTGGTTGGGGGGAAAAACTGTTTTTT.

The DNA for the CDR3 is TGTGCTAGTGGTATGCAGGGATGGACTGAAGCTTTCTTT. Protein sequence: CASGMQGWTEAFF. This sequence joins TRBV12-5 and TRBJ1-1; weak D call: TRBD1 (5 bases). The V end lost 5 bases, the J end lost 5 bases, and 12 bases lay between the germline ends. The CDR3 has 13 residues. From germline, CDR1 is LGHNT and CDR2 FRNRAP. Full variable domain (rest looked up from reference TRBV12-5 and TRBJ1-1): DARVTQTPRHKVTEMGQEVTMRCQPILGHNTVFWYRQTMMQGLELLAYFRNRAPLDDSGMPKDRFSAEMPDATLATLKIQPSEPRDSAVYFCASGMQGWTEAFFGQGTRLTVV.

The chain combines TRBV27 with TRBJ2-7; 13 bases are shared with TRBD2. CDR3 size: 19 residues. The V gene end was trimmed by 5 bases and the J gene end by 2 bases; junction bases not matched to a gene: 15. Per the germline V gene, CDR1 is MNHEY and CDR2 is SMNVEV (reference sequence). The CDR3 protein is CASSVLAARGTSGAYEQYF. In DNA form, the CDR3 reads TGTGCCAGCAGTGTCTTGGCGGCGCGGGGGACTAGCGGGGCCTACGAGCAGTACTTC.

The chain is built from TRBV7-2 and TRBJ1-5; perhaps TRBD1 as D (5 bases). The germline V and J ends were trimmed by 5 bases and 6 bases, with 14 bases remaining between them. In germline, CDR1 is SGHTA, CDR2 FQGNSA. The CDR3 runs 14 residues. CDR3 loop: CASSPGQGSQPQHF. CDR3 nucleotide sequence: TGTGCCAGCAGCCCAGGGCAAGGTAGTCAGCCCCAGCATTTT.

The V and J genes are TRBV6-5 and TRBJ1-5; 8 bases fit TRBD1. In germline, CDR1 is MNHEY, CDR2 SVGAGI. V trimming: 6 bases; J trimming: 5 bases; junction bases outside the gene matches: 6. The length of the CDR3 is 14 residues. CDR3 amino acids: CASRHTGGDQPQHF. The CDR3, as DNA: TGTGCCAGCAGACATACAGGGGGGGATCAGCCCCAGCATTTT.

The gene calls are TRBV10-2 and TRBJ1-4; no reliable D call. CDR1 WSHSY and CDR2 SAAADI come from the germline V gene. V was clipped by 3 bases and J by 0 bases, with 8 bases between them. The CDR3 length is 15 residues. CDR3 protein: CASSERQATNEKLFF. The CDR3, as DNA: TGCGCCAGCAGTGAACGACAAGCAACTAATGAAAAACTGTTTTTT.

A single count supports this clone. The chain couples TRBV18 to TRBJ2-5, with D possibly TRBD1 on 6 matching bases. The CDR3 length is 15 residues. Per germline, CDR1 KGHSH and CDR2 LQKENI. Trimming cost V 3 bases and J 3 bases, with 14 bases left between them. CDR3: CASSPTHDRKETQYF. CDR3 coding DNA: TGTGCCAGCTCACCTACGCACGACAGGAAAGAGACCCAGTACTTC.

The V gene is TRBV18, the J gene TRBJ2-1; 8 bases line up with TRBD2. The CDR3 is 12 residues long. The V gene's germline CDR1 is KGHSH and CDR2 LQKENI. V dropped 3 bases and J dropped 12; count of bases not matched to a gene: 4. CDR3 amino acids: CASSPQREGQFF. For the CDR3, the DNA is TGTGCCAGCTCACCCCAACGGGAGGGGCAGTTCTTC.

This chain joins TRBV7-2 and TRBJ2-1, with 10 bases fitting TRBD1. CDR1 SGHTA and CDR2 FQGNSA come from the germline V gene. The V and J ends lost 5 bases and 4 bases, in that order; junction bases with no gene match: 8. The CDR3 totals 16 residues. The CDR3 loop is CASSGGGQGFYNEQFF. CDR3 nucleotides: TGTGCCAGCAGCGGGGGGGGACAGGGGTTTTACAATGAGCAGTTCTTC. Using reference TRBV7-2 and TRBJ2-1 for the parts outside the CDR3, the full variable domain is GAGVSQSPSNKVTEKGKDVELRCDPISGHTALYWYRQSLGQGLEFLIYFQGNSAPDKSGLPSDRFSAERTGGSVSTLTIQRTQQEDSAVYLCASSGGGQGFYNEQFFGPGTRLTVL.

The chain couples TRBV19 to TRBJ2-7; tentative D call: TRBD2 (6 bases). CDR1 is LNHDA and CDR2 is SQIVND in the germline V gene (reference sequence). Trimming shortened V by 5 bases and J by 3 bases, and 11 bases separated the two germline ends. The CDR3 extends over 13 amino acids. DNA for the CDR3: TGTGCCAGTAGTTCTAGCGAGAACTACGAGCAGTACTTC. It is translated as CASSSSENYEQYF.

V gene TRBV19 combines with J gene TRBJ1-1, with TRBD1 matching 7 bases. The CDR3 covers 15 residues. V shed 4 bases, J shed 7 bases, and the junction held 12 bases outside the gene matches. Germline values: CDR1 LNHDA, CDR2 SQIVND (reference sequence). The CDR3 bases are TGTGCCAGTAGTAAACATCCCCAGGGACAGCTTGAAGCTTTCTTT. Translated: CASSKHPQGQLEAFF.

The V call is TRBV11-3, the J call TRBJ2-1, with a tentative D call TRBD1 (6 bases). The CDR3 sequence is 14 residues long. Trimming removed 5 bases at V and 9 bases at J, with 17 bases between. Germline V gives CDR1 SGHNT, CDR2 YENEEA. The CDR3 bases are TGTGCCAGCAGCCCGCGATACAGGGCCGGTGAGCAGTTCTTC. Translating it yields CASSPRYRAGEQFF.

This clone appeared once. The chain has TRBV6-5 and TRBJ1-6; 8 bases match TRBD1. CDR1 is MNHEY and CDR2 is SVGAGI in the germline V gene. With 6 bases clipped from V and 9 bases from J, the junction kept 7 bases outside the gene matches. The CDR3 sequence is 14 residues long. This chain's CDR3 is CASRPDREGSPLHF. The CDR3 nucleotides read TGTGCCAGCAGGCCGGACAGGGAAGGTTCACCCCTCCACTTT.

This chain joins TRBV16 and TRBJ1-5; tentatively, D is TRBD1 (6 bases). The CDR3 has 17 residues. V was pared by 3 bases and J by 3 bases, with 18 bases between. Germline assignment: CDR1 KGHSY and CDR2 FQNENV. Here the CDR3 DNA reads TGTGCCAGCAGCCAGACGCCCCCAGGGGCCCCCAATCAGCCCCAGCATTTT. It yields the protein CASSQTPPGAPNQPQHF.

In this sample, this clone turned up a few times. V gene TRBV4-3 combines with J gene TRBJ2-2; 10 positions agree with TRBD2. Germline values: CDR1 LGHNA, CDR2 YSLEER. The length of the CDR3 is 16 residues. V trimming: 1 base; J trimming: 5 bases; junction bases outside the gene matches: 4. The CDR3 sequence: CASSQVLLAGTGELFF. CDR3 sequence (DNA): TGCGCCAGCAGCCAAGTTTTACTAGCGGGAACCGGGGAGCTGTTTTTT.

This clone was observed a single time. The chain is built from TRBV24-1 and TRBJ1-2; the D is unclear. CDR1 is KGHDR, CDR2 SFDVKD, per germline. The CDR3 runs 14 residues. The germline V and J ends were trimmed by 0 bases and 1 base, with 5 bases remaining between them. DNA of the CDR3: TGTGCCACCAGTGATTTGGAGGGTAACTATGGCTACACCTTC. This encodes CATSDLEGNYGYTF.

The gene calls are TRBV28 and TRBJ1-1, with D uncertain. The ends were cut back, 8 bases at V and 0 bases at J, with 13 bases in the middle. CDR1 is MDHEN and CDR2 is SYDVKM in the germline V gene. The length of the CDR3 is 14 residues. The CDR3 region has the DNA TGTGCCAGCGTATCAGAAGCGATGAACACTGAAGCTTTCTTT. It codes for CASVSEAMNTEAFF.